This note documents a single T cell receptor beta chain sequence. Libraries were prepared by immunoSEQ multiplex PCR; TCRdb keeps only in-frame clonotypes and omits some of them. The sample holds 150,000 or so clones, roughly 79% seen once. This study enrolled people aged roughly 18 to 90 from around 25 US geographic areas. Participant-given clinical history determined each cohort assignment. V lost 3 bases and J lost 4; bases outside the gene matches: 14. In germline, CDR1 is SGHDT, CDR2 YYEEEE. This CDR3 contains 18 residues. The source of the sample is a study of blood T cell repertoires in COVID-19. Overall study context: Samples representing acute and convalescent COVID-19 were sourced from the United States, Italy and Spain.

The V call is TRBV5-6, the J call TRBJ2-5; TRBD2 matches 11 bases. Sequencing was carried out using PBMCs or T cells enriched from blood (not recorded which). The TCR sequence derives from a woman in her forties or fifties who had recovered from COVID-19. The chain's CDR3 is CASSWRTSGFFQPETQYF. The CDR3 nucleotides are TGTGCCAGCAGCTGGAGGACTAGCGGGTTCTTTCAGCCAGAGACCCAGTACTTC.